Below, 16 T cell receptor beta chains from the same sample are listed, as sequenced in a study of shared clonotypes between healthy human individuals. The table came from immunoSEQ multiplex PCR; TCRdb's copy has only in-frame clones and leaves some out. The sample holds just over 2,000,000 clones, 90% to 95% seen once. Source material: naive CD4+ T cells sorted from blood. Subset specified: CD45RA+ positively selected. Every receptor here comes from a man between 18 and 29 years old in good health.

The rearrangement links TRBV28 to TRBJ1-5, with TRBD1 as a possible D gene (5 bases). This CDR3 contains 15 residues. Germline V CDR1 and CDR2: MDHEN, SYDVKM. V was cut by 6 bases and J by 1 base, with 13 bases left in between. DNA for the CDR3: TGTGCCAGCAGCTTCAGGGTACGGAGCAATCAGCCCCAGCATTTT. This encodes CASSFRVRSNQPQHF.

The genes are TRBV5-1 and TRBJ2-2; no firm D call. Germline CDR1 and CDR2: SGHRS and YFSETQ. V shed 4 bases and J shed 4 bases, with 17 bases lying between them. The length of the CDR3 is 16 residues. The chain's CDR3 is CASSPQGPSSTGELFF. The CDR3 DNA is TGCGCCAGCAGCCCTCAAGGCCCCTCAAGCACCGGGGAGCTGTTTTTT.

The chain links TRBV7-2 to TRBJ1-1, with unresolved D. V lost 3 bases, J lost 7 bases, and 9 bases lay in between. The germline V gene has CDR1 SGHTA and CDR2 FQGNSA. The CDR3 has 12 residues. CDR3 residues: CASSLSGFEAFF. The CDR3 coding sequence is TGTGCCAGCAGCTTGAGTGGGTTTGAAGCTTTCTTT.

V and J are TRBV30 and TRBJ1-5; D call uncertain. Trimming removed 0 bases at V and 7 bases at J, with 13 bases between. The CDR3 has 14 amino acids. Per the germline V gene, CDR1 is GTSNPN and CDR2 is SVGIG (reference sequence). Written as DNA, the CDR3 is TGTGCCTGGAGTGTATTTTCGTTGGCACAGCCCCAGCATTTT. Translated: CAWSVFSLAQPQHF.

Note on this clone: This sample also contains other DNA sequences that code for the same CDR3. The chain links TRBV9 to TRBJ2-3; D ambiguous. V gave up 0 bases and J gave up 6 bases, with 8 bases separating them. Germline V gene data show CDR1 as SGDLS and CDR2 as YYNGEE. The CDR3 runs 13 residues. For the CDR3, the DNA is TGTGCCAGCAGCGTAGACAGCCCGGATACGCAGTATTTT. It encodes CASSVDSPDTQYF.

The chain carries TRBV18 and TRBJ1-1; no firm D call. The germline CDR1 and CDR2 sequences are KGHSH and LQKENI. This CDR3 spans 15 amino acids. V lost 0 bases to trimming and J lost 1 base, with 9 bases between them. DNA for the CDR3: TGTGCCAGCTCACCACCGGTCAGCCGGAACACTGAAGCTTTCTTT. Translating gives CASSPPVSRNTEAFF.

With respect to this clone: This may arise from a read error, as a much more abundant clone is one base away. V gene TRBV30 combines with J gene TRBJ1-5, with unresolved D. V was trimmed by 1 base and J by 1 base, leaving 14 bases between them. Germline CDR1 reads GTSNPN; CDR2 reads SVGIG (reference sequence). The CDR3 has 16 residues. CDR3 sequence reads: CAWSGGRARSNQPQHF. CDR3 coding DNA: TGTGCCTGGAGTGGTGGGAGGGCGAGGAGCAATCAGCCCCAGCATTTT.

This clone was seen a single time. This sequence joins TRBV27 and TRBJ1-5; D gene unclear. This CDR3 is 13 amino acids long. In germline, CDR1 is MNHEY, CDR2 SMNVEV (reference sequence). Trimming shortened V by 0 bases and J by 7 bases, and 7 bases separated the two germline ends. The CDR3 nucleotides read TGTGCCAGCAGTTTATCAAGGCAGCAGCCCCAGCATTTT. Encoded protein: CASSLSRQQPQHF.

The chain carries TRBV28 and TRBJ2-6; D is uncertain. Germline assignment: CDR1 MDHEN and CDR2 SYDVKM. The germline V and J ends were trimmed by 2 bases and 0 bases, with 11 bases remaining between them. The CDR3 spans 17 residues. CDR3 region: CASSLSTGGSGANVLTF. DNA of the CDR3: TGTGCCAGCAGTTTAAGTACGGGCGGCTCTGGGGCCAACGTCCTGACTTTC.

V gene TRBV5-4 combines with J gene TRBJ1-1; 7 bases align to TRBD1. CDR3 length: 16 residues. Trimming removed 0 bases from V and 0 bases from J; junction bases left unmatched: 5. Germline-derived CDR1 and CDR2 are SGHNT and YYREEE (reference sequence). The CDR3 sequence is CASSLEGQSMNTEAFF. The CDR3 bases are TGTGCCAGCAGCTTGGAGGGACAGAGCATGAACACTGAAGCTTTCTTT.

The chain is built from TRBV27 and TRBJ2-2, with D perhaps TRBD2 (7 bases). Germline values: CDR1 MNHEY, CDR2 SMNVEV (reference sequence). V lost 5 bases, J lost 0 bases, and 19 bases lay in between. The CDR3 is 18 amino acids. The CDR3 DNA follows: TGTGCCAGCAGTAACATTCTCGGGGAGGGGGCGAACACCGGGGAGCTGTTTTTT. Its translation is CASSNILGEGANTGELFF.

This chain joins TRBV9 and TRBJ1-6, with a tentative D call TRBD1 (5 bases). Germline loops: CDR1 SGDLS, CDR2 YYNGEE. CDR3 length: 16 residues. Trimming removed 3 bases from V and 3 bases from J, with 13 bases in between. The DNA of the CDR3 is TGTGCCAGCAGCGCCTCCGGGGGAGACTATAATTCACCCCTCCACTTT. This translates into CASSASGGDYNSPLHF.

This sequence joins TRBV7-2 and TRBJ1-2, with a possible D match to TRBD1 (6 bases). The CDR3 spans 17 residues. V lost 5 bases and J 6 bases, leaving 25 bases between the germline ends. Germline CDR1 SGHTA, CDR2 FQGNSA. The CDR3 sequence: CASSQQEGVAFNNGYTF. CDR3 bases: TGTGCCAGCAGCCAACAGGAGGGGGTCGCCTTCAACAATGGCTACACCTTC.

A word on this clone: A much larger clone lies one base from this, so it may be a read error. The V and J genes are TRBV5-1 and TRBJ1-1, with 9 bases fitting TRBD1. CDR1 and CDR2 from the germline V gene are SGHRS and YFSETQ. The V segment lost 4 bases and the J segment 4 bases; nucleotides outside the gene matches: 2. This CDR3 is 13 amino acids long. The chain's CDR3 is CASSVGQGTEAFF. CDR3 sequence (DNA): TGCGCCAGCAGCGTGGGACAGGGCACTGAAGCTTTCTTT.

The chain combines TRBV19 with TRBJ1-6, with a tentative D call TRBD1 (5 bases). Germline-derived CDR1 and CDR2 are LNHDA and SQIVND (reference sequence). The CDR3 loop spans 12 amino acids. V gave up 5 bases and J gave up 9 bases, with 8 bases separating them. CDR3 in amino acids: CASSAGGSPLHF. Written as DNA, the CDR3 is TGTGCCAGTAGTGCGGGGGGTTCACCCCTCCACTTT.

The J gene is TRBJ1-1, the V gene TRBV27; 7 bases align to TRBD1. The ends lost 5 bases at V and 0 bases at J; junction bases unmatched: 6. The CDR3 is 15 amino acids. Germline V gene sequence: CDR1 MNHEY, CDR2 SMNVEV (reference sequence). The DNA for the CDR3 is TGTGCCAGCAGTAGAGGACAGGCCTTGAACACTGAAGCTTTCTTT. This translates into CASSRGQALNTEAFF.